This T cell receptor beta chain is drawn from a study of cytomegalovirus exposure and HLA in healthy donors. Method: immunoSEQ multiplex PCR; TCRdb's copy keeps in-frame clones and lacks some. The sample lists approximately 140,000 clones; 80% to 90% were seen once. Study-wide results and caveats: TCR sequences were mostly rare, though some public TCRs occurred in many donors.

Notes on this clone: What it binds is not known.

CDR1 is LNHNV and CDR2 is YYDKDF in the germline V gene (reference sequence). The CDR3 totals 15 residues. V lost 0 bases to trimming and J lost 3 bases, with 11 bases between them. The sequence came from a woman aged 25-40 years in good health and CMV-seronegative. Specimen: PBMCs. The V gene is TRBV15, the J gene TRBJ1-1, with D tentatively TRBD1 (6 bases). The CDR3, as DNA: TGTGCCACCAGCAGAGAATACAGGGAGCACACTGAAGCTTTCTTT. Its translation: CATSREYREHTEAFF.